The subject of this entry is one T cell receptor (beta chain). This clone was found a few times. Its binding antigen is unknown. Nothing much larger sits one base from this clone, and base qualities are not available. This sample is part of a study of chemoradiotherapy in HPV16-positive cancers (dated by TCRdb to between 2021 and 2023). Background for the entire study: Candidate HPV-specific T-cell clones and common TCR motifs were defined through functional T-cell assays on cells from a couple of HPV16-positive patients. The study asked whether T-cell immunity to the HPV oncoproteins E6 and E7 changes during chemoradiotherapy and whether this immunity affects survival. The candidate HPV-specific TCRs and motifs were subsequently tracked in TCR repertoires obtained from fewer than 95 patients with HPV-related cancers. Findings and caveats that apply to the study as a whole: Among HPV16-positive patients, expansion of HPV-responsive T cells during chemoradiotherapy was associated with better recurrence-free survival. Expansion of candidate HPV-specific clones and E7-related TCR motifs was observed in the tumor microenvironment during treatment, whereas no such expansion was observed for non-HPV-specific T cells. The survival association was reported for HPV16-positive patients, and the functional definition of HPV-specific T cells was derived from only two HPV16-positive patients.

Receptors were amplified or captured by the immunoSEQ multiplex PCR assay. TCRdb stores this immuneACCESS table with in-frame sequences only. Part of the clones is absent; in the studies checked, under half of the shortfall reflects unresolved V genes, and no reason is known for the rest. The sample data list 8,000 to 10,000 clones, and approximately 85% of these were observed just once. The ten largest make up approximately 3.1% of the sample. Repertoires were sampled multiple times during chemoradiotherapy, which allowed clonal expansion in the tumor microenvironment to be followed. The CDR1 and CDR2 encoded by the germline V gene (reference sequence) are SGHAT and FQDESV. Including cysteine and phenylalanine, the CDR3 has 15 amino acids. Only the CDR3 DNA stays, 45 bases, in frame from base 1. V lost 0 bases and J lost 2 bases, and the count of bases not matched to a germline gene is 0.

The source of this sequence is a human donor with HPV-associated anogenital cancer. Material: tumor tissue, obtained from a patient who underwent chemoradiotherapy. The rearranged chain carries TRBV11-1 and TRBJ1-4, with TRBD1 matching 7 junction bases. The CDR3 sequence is CASSLAGQTNEKLFF. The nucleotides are TGTGCCAGCAGCTTAGCGGGACAGACTAATGAAAAACTGTTTTTT.